This TCR beta chain came from a study of blood T cell repertoires in COVID-19. Overall study: Collection of acute and convalescent COVID-19 samples took place in the United States, Italy and Spain. Sample material is recorded as cDNA or gDNA derived from T cells, B-cell-depleted T cells, or PBMCs.

This clone occurred once. Trimming stripped 3 bases from V and 0 bases from J, with 13 bases between. The CDR3 is made up of 15 amino acids. Germline assignment: CDR1 SGHRS and CDR2 YFSETQ. In the original analysis: Reference gene primer amplification gave nucleated cell count estimates. Sequenced by immunoSEQ multiplex PCR; TCRdb stores in-frame clones only, minus some. The DNA gave D and trimming, while V, J and clone size come from that table. The repertoire includes tens of thousands of clones, 90% of them detected once, and approximately 4% sits in the top ten. The chain joins TRBV5-1 to TRBJ2-7, with D unclear. What was sequenced was peripheral blood. The receptor's source is a woman aged 80 or older with active or convalescent COVID-19. CDR3 sequence reads: CASSSPPGFSYEQYF. The DNA for the CDR3 is TGCGCCAGCAGCTCACCACCCGGGTTCTCCTACGAGCAGTACTTC.